This T cell receptor beta chain was profiled in a study of blood T cells in healthy people across ages. Whole-study results and caveats: The study lacked donor CMV status, which possibly confounded expanded clonotype changes.

The length of the CDR3 is 13 residues. Germline CDR1 SNHLY, CDR2 FYNNEI. Germline trimming cut 6 bases from V and 10 bases from J; bases unmatched to any gene: 2. Comment on this clonotype: What it binds is not known.

Alongside a J-beta primer mix, a sample-barcoded 5' primer served in a second PCR lasting roughly 7 to 12 cycles. One entry per CDR3 protein, called by TCRdb with MiXCR from the 5' RACE reads. The sample consists of more than 900,000 distinct CDR3 sequences, about 29% of them appearing once. A further study also used this sample, focusing on T cells of mothers and their children. According to that study: Donation came from three healthy Caucasian mothers together with their six children. Reads recorded for TCR beta CDR3 numbered over 8.5 million per mother and roughly 2.7 million per child. None of the identified T cell clones proved to be persistent microchimeric clones.

The source of this sequence is a woman between 40 and 55 years old in good health. The gene calls are TRBV2 and TRBJ2-1; 14 nucleotides align to TRBD2. The source material was blood. The CDR3 protein is CASRRTSGGEQFF. The CDR3 nucleotides read TGTGCCAGCAGACGGACTAGCGGGGGGGAGCAGTTCTTC.